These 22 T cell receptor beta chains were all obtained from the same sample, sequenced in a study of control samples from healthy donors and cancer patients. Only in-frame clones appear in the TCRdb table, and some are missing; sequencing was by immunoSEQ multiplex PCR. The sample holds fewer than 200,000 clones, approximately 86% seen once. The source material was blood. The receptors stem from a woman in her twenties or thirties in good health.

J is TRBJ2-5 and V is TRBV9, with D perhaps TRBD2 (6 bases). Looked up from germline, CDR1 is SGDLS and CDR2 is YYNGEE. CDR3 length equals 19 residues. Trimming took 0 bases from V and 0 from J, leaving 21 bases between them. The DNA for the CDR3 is TGTGCCAGCAGCGTAGGGGGGACTTCCGAATTCGGGTACCAAGAGACCCAGTACTTC. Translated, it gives CASSVGGTSEFGYQETQYF.

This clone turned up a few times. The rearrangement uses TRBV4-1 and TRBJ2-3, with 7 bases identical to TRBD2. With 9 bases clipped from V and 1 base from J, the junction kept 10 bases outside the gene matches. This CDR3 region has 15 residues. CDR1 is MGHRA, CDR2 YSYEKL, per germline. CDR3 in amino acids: CASQPRSGGTDTQYF. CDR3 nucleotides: TGCGCCAGTCAGCCAAGGAGCGGGGGCACAGATACGCAGTATTTT.

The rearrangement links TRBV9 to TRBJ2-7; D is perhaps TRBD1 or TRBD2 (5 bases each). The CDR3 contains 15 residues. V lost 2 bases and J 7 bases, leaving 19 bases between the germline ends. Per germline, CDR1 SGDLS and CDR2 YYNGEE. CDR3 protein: CASSVRTGLCWEQYV. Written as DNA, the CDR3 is TGTGCCAGCAGCGTTAGGACGGGGCTTTGTTGGGAGCAGTACGTC.

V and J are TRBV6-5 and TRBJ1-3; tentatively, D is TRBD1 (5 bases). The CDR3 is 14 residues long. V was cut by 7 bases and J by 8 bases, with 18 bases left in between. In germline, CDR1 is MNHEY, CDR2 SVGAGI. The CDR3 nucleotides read TGTGCCAGCACTAGGGACGGGGCTGGTTACACCATATATTTT. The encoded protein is CASTRDGAGYTIYF.

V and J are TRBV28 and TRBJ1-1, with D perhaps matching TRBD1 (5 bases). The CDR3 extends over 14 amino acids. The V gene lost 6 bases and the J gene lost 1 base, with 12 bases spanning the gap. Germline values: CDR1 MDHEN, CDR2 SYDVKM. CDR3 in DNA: TGTGCCAGCAGGGGGGGGACGGGGAACACTGAAGCTTTCTTT. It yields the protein CASRGGTGNTEAFF.

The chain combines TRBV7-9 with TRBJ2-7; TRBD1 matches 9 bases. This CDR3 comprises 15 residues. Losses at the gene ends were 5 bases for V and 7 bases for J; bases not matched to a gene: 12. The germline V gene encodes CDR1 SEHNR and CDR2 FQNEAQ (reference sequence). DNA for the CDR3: TGTGCCAGCAGCGTACCGGGACAGGGTACTACGGAGCAGTACTTC. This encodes CASSVPGQGTTEQYF.

The CDR3 sequence: CASSLAGGAREQFF. The CDR3, as DNA: TGTGCCAGCAGTTTAGCGGGGGGGGCTAGGGAGCAGTTCTTC. The rearrangement links TRBV27 to TRBJ2-1; 9 bases are shared with TRBD2. The CDR3 has 14 amino acids. V shed 2 bases, J shed 10 bases, and the junction held 6 bases outside the gene matches. CDR1 is MNHEY, CDR2 SMNVEV, per germline (reference sequence).

CDR3 residues: CASSLLAITGELFF. For the CDR3, the DNA is TGTGCCAGCAGCTTATTGGCCATCACCGGGGAGCTGTTTTTT. This chain uses TRBV7-9 with TRBJ2-2; D is ambiguous. This CDR3 region has 14 residues. Trimming removed 2 bases from V and 4 bases from J, with 8 bases in between. Germline V gives CDR1 SEHNR, CDR2 FQNEAQ (reference sequence).

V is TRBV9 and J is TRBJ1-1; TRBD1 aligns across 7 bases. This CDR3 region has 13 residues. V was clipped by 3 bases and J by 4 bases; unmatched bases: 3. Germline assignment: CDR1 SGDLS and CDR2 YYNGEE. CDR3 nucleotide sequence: TGTGCCAGCAGCGCACGACAGGGCACTGAAGCTTTCTTT. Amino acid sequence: CASSARQGTEAFF.

This CDR3 reads CASSLGGGPVLAKNIQYF. The DNA for the CDR3 is TGCGCCAGCAGCTTGGGTGGAGGTCCGGTTCTAGCCAAAAACATTCAGTACTTC. This chain joins TRBV5-1 and TRBJ2-4; maybe TRBD2 (5 bases). CDR1 SGHRS and CDR2 YFSETQ come from the germline V gene. The V and J ends lost 0 bases and 0 bases respectively, with 16 bases between them. The CDR3 consists of 18 residues.

The CDR3 spells CASSYSTWRGYTF. The CDR3 DNA reads as TGTGCCAGCAGTTACTCGACCTGGCGGGGCTACACCTTC. This sequence joins TRBV6-6 and TRBJ1-2; the D is unclear. This CDR3 spans 13 amino acids. With 0 bases removed from V and 8 bases from J, the gap between germline ends came to 10 bases. Germline V CDR1 and CDR2: MNHNY, SVGAGI (reference sequence).

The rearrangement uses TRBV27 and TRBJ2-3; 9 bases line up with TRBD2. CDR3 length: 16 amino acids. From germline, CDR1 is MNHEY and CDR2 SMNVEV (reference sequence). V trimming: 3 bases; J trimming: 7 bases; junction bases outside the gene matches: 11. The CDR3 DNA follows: TGTGCCAGCAGTTTGTTACAGGGGCGGGAGGGATATACGCAGTATTTT. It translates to CASSLLQGREGYTQYF.

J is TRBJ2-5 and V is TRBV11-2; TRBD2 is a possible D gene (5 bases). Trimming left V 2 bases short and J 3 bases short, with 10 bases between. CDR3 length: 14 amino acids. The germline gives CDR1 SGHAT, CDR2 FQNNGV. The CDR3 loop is CASSLTDGKETQYF. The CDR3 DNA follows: TGTGCCAGCAGCTTAACTGACGGGAAAGAGACCCAGTACTTC.

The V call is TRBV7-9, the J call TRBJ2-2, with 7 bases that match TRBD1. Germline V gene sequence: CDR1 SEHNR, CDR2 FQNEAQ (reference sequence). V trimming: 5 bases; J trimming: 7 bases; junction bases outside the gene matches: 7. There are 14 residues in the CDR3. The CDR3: CASSLTGIGGELFF. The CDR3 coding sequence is TGTGCCAGCAGCCTGACAGGGATCGGCGGGGAGCTGTTTTTT.

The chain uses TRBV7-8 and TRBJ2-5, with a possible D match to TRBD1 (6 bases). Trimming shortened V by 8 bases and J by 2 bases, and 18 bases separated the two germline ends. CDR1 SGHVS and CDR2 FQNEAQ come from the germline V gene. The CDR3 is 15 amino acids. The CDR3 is CASCMGARPQETQYF. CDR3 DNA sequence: TGTGCCAGCTGTATGGGGGCGCGACCGCAAGAGACCCAGTACTTC. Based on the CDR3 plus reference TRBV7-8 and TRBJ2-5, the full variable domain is GAGVSQSPRYKVAKRGQDVALRCDPISGHVSLFWYQQALGQGPEFLTYFQNEAQLDKSGLPSDRFFAERPEGSVSTLKIQRTQQEDSAVYLCASCMGARPQETQYFGPGTRLLVL.

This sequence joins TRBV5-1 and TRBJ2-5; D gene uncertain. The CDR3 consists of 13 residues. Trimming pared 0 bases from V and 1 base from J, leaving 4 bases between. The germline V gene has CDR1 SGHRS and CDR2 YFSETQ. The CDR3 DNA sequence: TGCGCCAGCAGCTTGGCCCGCCAAGAGACCCAGTACTTC. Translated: CASSLARQETQYF.

In DNA, the CDR3 is TGCGCCAGCGGAGGGGGAGCTGGGGCCAACGTCCTGACTTTC. It yields the protein CASGGGAGANVLTF. The chain combines TRBV5-1 with TRBJ2-6, with D perhaps given as TRBD1 or TRBD2 (6 bases each). V gave up 7 bases and J gave up 2 bases, with 10 bases separating them. The CDR3 consists of 14 residues. Germline V gene data show CDR1 as SGHRS and CDR2 as YFSETQ. The entire variable domain, with the rest obtained from reference TRBV5-1 and TRBJ2-6, is as follows: KAGVTQTPRYLIKTRGQQVTLSCSPISGHRSVSWYQQTPGQGLQFLFEYFSETQRNKGNFPGRFSGRQFSNSRSEMNVSTLELGDSALYLCASGGGAGANVLTFGAGSRLTVL.

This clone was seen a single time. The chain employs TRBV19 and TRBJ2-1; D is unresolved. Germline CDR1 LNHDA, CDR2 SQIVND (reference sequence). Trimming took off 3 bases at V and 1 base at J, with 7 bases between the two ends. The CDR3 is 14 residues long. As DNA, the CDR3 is TGTGCCAGTAGTATCCCCGGGTCCTACAATGAGCAGTTCTTC. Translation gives CASSIPGSYNEQFF.

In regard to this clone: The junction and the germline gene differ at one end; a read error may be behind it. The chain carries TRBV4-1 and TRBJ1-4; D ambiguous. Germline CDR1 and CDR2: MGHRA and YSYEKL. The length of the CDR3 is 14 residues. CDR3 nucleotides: TGCGCCAGCAGCCAAGGGGTTGCTAACGAAAAACTGTTTTTT. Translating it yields CASSQGVANEKLFF.

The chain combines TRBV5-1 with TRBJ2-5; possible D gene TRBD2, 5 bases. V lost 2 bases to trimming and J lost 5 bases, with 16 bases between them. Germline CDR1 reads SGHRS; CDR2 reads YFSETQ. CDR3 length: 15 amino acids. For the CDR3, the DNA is TGCGCCAGCAGCTTTGACGGGCGGGCTCAGGAGACCCAGTACTTC. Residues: CASSFDGRAQETQYF.

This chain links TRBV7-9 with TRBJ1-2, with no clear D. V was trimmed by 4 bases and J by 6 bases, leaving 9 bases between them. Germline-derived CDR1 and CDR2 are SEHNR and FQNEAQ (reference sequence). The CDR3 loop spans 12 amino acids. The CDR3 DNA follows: TGTGCCAGCAGCTCAACGGAGCATGGCTACACCTTC. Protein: CASSSTEHGYTF.

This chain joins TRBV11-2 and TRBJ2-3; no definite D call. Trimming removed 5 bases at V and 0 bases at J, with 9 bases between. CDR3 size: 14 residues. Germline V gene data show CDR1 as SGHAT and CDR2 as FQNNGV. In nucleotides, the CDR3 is TGTGCCAGCAGCCCAAGGATGAGCACAGATACGCAGTATTTT. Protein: CASSPRMSTDTQYF.